A selection of T cell receptor beta chains follows, all from one sample in a study of breast tumors, draining lymph nodes, adjacent tissues. In TCRdb, the multiplex PCR reads were re-called with MiXCR into one record per CDR3 protein. The sample has about 7,200 distinct CDR3 sequences, roughly 44% seen once. Sequencing input: tumor-adjacent breast tissue. The receptors here all came from a female donor with breast cancer. Some clones in this sample may be carry-over from other donors' samples. CDR3s include the opening cysteine and the closing phenylalanine or tryptophan. Fields, in order: CDR3 protein, V gene, J gene, clone size. Only part of the rows carry a size: once, few, many, or a class if the clone is expanded.

CSARGASGSSYEQYF,TRBV20-1,TRBJ2-7,NA
CAWSHWGRTSNQPQHF,TRBV30,TRBJ1-5,NA
CASSLASKGQGASGYTF,TRBV7-2,TRBJ1-2,NA
CASSEEAGKYNEQFF,TRBV6-1,TRBJ2-1,many
CASSLDNLYGYTF,TRBV28,TRBJ1-2,many
CASSPRTAFNEKLFF,TRBV18,TRBJ1-4,many
CSGREGRGEQYF,TRBV20-1,TRBJ2-7,NA
CASSLGVGEQYF,TRBV7-8,TRBJ2-7,NA
CASTHRDFGNQPQHF,TRBV28,TRBJ1-5,NA
CASRQGETQYF,TRBV7-9,TRBJ2-5,NA
CASRVQGAGEQYF,TRBV2,TRBJ2-7,NA
CASSVGVGLGTQYF,TRBV9,TRBJ2-5,few
CASSASGQAQETQYF,TRBV25-1,TRBJ2-5,few
CASSFAGGYEQYF,TRBV28,TRBJ2-7,many
CASRQTGLGNYGYTF,TRBV2,TRBJ1-2,NA
CATGLAGTYEQYF,TRBV3-1,TRBJ2-7,many
CSAQLPGPLESTDTQYF,TRBV20-1,TRBJ2-3,NA
CSARSAGVTYNEQFF,TRBV20-1,TRBJ2-1,large
CASSLTRQETQYF,TRBV7-2,TRBJ2-5,NA
CASSFSGGTYEQYF,TRBV6-2/TRBV6-3,TRBJ2-7,NA
CASSLTSGSTGELFF,TRBV11-1,TRBJ2-2,NA
CATSRDPGLEETQYF,TRBV15,TRBJ2-5,many